This T cell receptor beta chain was sequenced for a study of chemoradiotherapy in HPV16-positive cancers (dated by TCRdb to between 2021 and 2024). Regarding the research as a whole: Candidate HPV-specific T-cell clones and common TCR motifs were defined through functional T-cell assays on cells from a couple of HPV16-positive patients. The study asked whether T-cell immunity against the HPV oncoproteins E6 and E7 changes during chemoradiotherapy and whether it affects survival. Next, the candidate HPV-specific TCRs and motifs were followed in TCR repertoires from approximately 87 patients with HPV-related cancers. Beyond this particular receptor, the publication reports: Among HPV16-positive patients, expansion of HPV-responsive T cells during chemoradiotherapy was associated with better recurrence-free survival. Expansion of candidate HPV-specific clones and E7-related TCR motifs was observed in the tumor microenvironment during treatment, whereas no such expansion was observed for non-HPV-specific T cells. Only two HPV16-positive patients were used to derive the functional definition of HPV-specific T cells, and the survival association was reported for HPV16-positive patients.

As regards this clone: Its cognate antigen has yet to be identified. No much larger clonotype is one base removed from it; base qualities were not supplied.

Because repertoires were sampled repeatedly during chemoradiotherapy, clonal expansion in the tumor microenvironment could be followed. The receptor library was made with the immunoSEQ multiplex PCR assay. TCRdb carries this immuneACCESS record with in-frame sequences only. Its versions omit some clonotypes, under half of them owing to an unresolved V gene in the studies checked, with the rest unexplained. The sample profile shows about 610 clones; more than 90% of them were found once. The top ten constitute roughly 4.7% of the sample. CDR3 length: 16 amino acids, cysteine to phenylalanine. Only the CDR3 DNA is retained, 48 bases long and in frame from the first base. V and J are trimmed by 0 bases and 4 bases, and the gene matches miss 8 bases of the junction. CDR1 and CDR2 were assigned from the germline V gene as SGDLS and YYNGEE.

The source was tumor tissue, collected from a patient who underwent chemoradiotherapy. The rearrangement combines TRBV9 with TRBJ1-2; TRBD1 agrees with 8 junctional bases. The TCR comes from a human donor with HPV-associated anogenital cancer. The CDR3 region reads CASSVATGGDSYGYTF. Here is the DNA: TGTGCCAGCAGCGTAGCTACAGGGGGGGACAGCTATGGCTACACCTTC.